This TCR beta chain was identified in a study of Ad26.COV2.S vaccination and SARS-CoV-2 variants. The overall study: Dosing was one shot or two shots 56 days apart.

As concerns this clone: What it recognizes is unknown.

Data came from immunoSEQ multiplex PCR; TCRdb stores just in-frame clones and leaves some out. The sample carries approximately 300,000 clones, around 81% recorded once. The study, taken as a whole, reports: Those who received vaccine or placebo ended up with similar non-spike TCR breadth.

Regarding treatment: roughly 19 received Ad26.COV2.S at low or high dose, single or two shots; several received placebo; per-sample allocation not given. Material that was analyzed had been drawn on day 63 after the first vaccine or placebo injection. Adults aged 18-55 years in Boston included the donor. The V end lost 4 bases, the J end lost 8 bases, and 11 bases lay between the germline ends. There are 13 residues in the CDR3. Germline V gives CDR1 MNHEY, CDR2 SVGEGT. The rearrangement uses TRBV6-2 or TRBV6-3 and TRBJ2-2; D ambiguous. This TCR came from a person between 18 and 60 years old who received the Ad26.COV2.S COVID-19 vaccine or a placebo. This sample comprised peripheral blood, obtained in a trial of Ad26.COV2.S vaccine versus placebo. CDR3 loop: CASSLFGFGELFF. The CDR3 bases are TGTGCCAGCAGTTTATTTGGATTTGGGGAGCTGTTTTTT.